A single sample gave rise to the 24 T cell receptor beta chains below, sequenced in a study of shared clonotypes between healthy human individuals. Generated by immunoSEQ multiplex PCR, the TCRdb table keeps only in-frame clones and is missing some. The sample consists of approximately 2.1 million clones, 85% to 95% of them appearing once. Sequencing was performed on naive CD4+ T cells from PBMCs. Subset of the sample: CD45RA+ positively selected. The receptors come from a man younger than 30 in good health. Some clones in this sample may be carry-over from other donors' samples.

Regarding this clone: Other DNA sequences within the sample encode an identical CDR3. The genes are TRBV5-1 and TRBJ1-1; D is uncertain. The CDR3 runs 14 residues. The germline V gene encodes CDR1 SGHRS and CDR2 YFSETQ. V lost 0 bases and J 4 bases, leaving 10 bases between the germline ends. Here the CDR3 reads CASSLGDGSTEAFF. CDR3 in DNA: TGCGCCAGCAGCTTGGGTGACGGATCCACTGAAGCTTTCTTT. Combining the CDR3 with reference TRBV5-1 and TRBJ1-1 gives the whole variable domain KAGVTQTPRYLIKTRGQQVTLSCSPISGHRSVSWYQQTPGQGLQFLFEYFSETQRNKGNFPGRFSGRQFSNSRSEMNVSTLELGDSALYLCASSLGDGSTEAFFGQGTRLTVV.

The CDR3 nucleotides are TGTGCCAGTAGTACAACAGGACAGGGGGGACATCCCCAGCATTTT. It translates to CASSTTGQGGHPQHF. The gene calls are TRBV19 and TRBJ1-5; 10 nucleotides align to TRBD1. The germline gives CDR1 LNHDA, CDR2 SQIVND (reference sequence). V shed 4 bases, J shed 10 bases, and the junction held 10 bases outside the gene matches. The CDR3 contains 15 residues.

The chain employs TRBV7-6 and TRBJ2-1, with TRBD2 identical over 7 bases. The CDR3 has 16 amino acids. The V gene end was trimmed by 1 base and the J gene end by 5 bases; junction bases not matched to a gene: 8. CDR1 SGHVS and CDR2 FNYEAQ come from the germline V gene. Written as DNA, the CDR3 is TGTGCCAGCAGCTTAGGGGGCGGGAGTGGAAACAATGAGCAGTTCTTC. Protein sequence: CASSLGGGSGNNEQFF.

The chain couples TRBV27 to TRBJ1-5; TRBD1 matches at 9 bases. Germline V gene data show CDR1 as MNHEY and CDR2 as SMNVEV (reference sequence). This CDR3 is built from 18 residues. The V gene end was trimmed by 5 bases and the J gene end by 0 bases; junction bases not matched to a gene: 11. The CDR3 sequence is CASSPTTGGAYSNQPQHF. The CDR3 nucleotides read TGTGCCAGCAGTCCTACAACAGGGGGCGCCTATAGCAATCAGCCCCAGCATTTT.

The chain couples TRBV9 to TRBJ2-3; D call uncertain. CDR1 is SGDLS, CDR2 YYNGEE, per germline. V shed 2 bases and J shed 3 bases, with 13 bases lying between them. The CDR3 covers 15 residues. CDR3 coding DNA: TGTGCCAGCAGCGTCCAACGGATGGGAACAGATACGCAGTATTTT. This translates into CASSVQRMGTDTQYF.

The V gene is TRBV30, the J gene TRBJ1-2; TRBD1 might be the D (5 bases). The germline CDR1 and CDR2 sequences are GTSNPN and SVGIG (reference sequence). CDR3 length: 11 amino acids. V dropped 0 bases and J dropped 10 bases, with 9 bases sitting between them. DNA of the CDR3: TGTGCCTGGAGTGTACTCAGGGACTACACCTTC. Encoded protein: CAWSVLRDYTF.

Comments on this clone: One end of the junction varies from germline; a read error may be responsible. The chain couples TRBV30 to TRBJ2-7; D might be TRBD2 (6 bases). The CDR3 is made up of 11 amino acids. Germline V CDR1 and CDR2: GTSNPN, SVGIG (reference sequence). This chain's CDR3 is CAWSVYGSINF. As DNA, the CDR3 is TGTGCCTGGAGTGTCTACGGGAGCATAAACTTC.

This sequence joins TRBV28 and TRBJ2-7, with 9 bases that match TRBD1. CDR1 and CDR2 from the germline V gene are MDHEN and SYDVKM. CDR3 size: 13 residues. The V gene end was trimmed by 8 bases and the J gene end by 1 base; junction bases not matched to a gene: 3. CDR3 sequence reads: CASWGTGSYEQYF. CDR3 nucleotides: TGTGCCAGCTGGGGGACAGGGTCCTACGAGCAGTACTTC.

The chain uses TRBV5-1 and TRBJ2-1; D gene unclear. The CDR3 loop spans 11 amino acids. Germline V lookup: CDR1 SGHRS, CDR2 YFSETQ. Trimming pared 4 bases from V and 10 bases from J, leaving 9 bases between. Here the CDR3 DNA reads TGCGCCAGCAGCGCCGTTAACGAGCAGTTCTTC. The encoded protein is CASSAVNEQFF.

In regard to this clone: Other DNA sequences in the same sample also yield this CDR3. The V and J genes are TRBV7-2 and TRBJ2-3; 15 bases are a match to TRBD2. Losses at the gene ends were 5 bases for V and 6 bases for J; bases not matched to a gene: 6. Germline V gene lookup returns CDR1 SGHTA and CDR2 FQGNSA. The CDR3 spans 16 residues. The DNA for the CDR3 is TGTGCCAGCAGCCTGGGACTAGCGGGAGGAGCTGATACGCAGTATTTT. It is translated as CASSLGLAGGADTQYF.

V gene TRBV28 combines with J gene TRBJ2-7; 7 bases agree with TRBD2. Germline V gives CDR1 MDHEN, CDR2 SYDVKM. Germline trimming cut 11 bases from V and 2 bases from J; bases unmatched to any gene: 3. The CDR3 is 11 residues long. CDR3 in DNA: TGTGCCGCAGGGAGGGCCTACGAGCAGTACTTC. Amino acids: CAAGRAYEQYF.

The chain couples TRBV28 to TRBJ2-2, with 8 bases identical to TRBD1. The germline gives CDR1 MDHEN, CDR2 SYDVKM. Germline trimming cut 2 bases from V and 7 bases from J; bases unmatched to any gene: 6. This CDR3 spans 15 amino acids. For the CDR3, the DNA is TGTGCCAGCAGTTTACCAGGGGGCAGGTACGGGGAGCTGTTTTTT. This encodes CASSLPGGRYGELFF.

CDR3 nucleotide sequence: TGTGCCAGCAGCTCCCGGGACAGTACGATGAACACTGAAGCTTTCTTT. It yields the protein CASSSRDSTMNTEAFF. V is TRBV7-8 and J is TRBJ1-1, with 7 bases identical to TRBD1. CDR1 is SGHVS, CDR2 FQNEAQ, per germline. The CDR3 length is 16 residues. V trimming: 4 bases; J trimming: 0 bases; junction bases outside the gene matches: 8.

The chain combines TRBV7-3 with TRBJ2-1; 10 bases are a match to TRBD2. Germline assignment: CDR1 SGHTA and CDR2 FQGTGA. CDR3 size: 17 residues. J lost 0 bases, V lost 2 bases, and 4 bases had no gene match. The CDR3 region is CASSLQPSGSSYNEQFF. In nucleotides, the CDR3 is TGTGCCAGCAGCTTACAGCCTAGCGGGAGCTCCTACAATGAGCAGTTCTTC.

The rearrangement links TRBV10-2 to TRBJ2-1; 10 positions agree with TRBD1. The ends lost 5 bases at V and 4 bases at J; junction bases unmatched: 5. The CDR3 runs to 15 residues. Germline lookup yields CDR1 WSHSY and CDR2 SAAADI. The CDR3 loop reads CASSLGQGDYNEQFF. In DNA, the CDR3 is TGCGCCAGCAGTCTCGGACAGGGGGATTACAATGAGCAGTTCTTC.

The genes are TRBV5-1 and TRBJ2-3, with D maybe TRBD2 (5 bases). Germline CDR1 is SGHRS and CDR2 is YFSETQ. V lost 3 bases and J lost 0, with 14 bases in between. This CDR3 comprises 16 residues. CDR3 bases: TGCGCCAGCAGCTGGGATTCGAGGGTCAGCACAGATACGCAGTATTTT. Encoded protein: CASSWDSRVSTDTQYF.

This clone was recorded a few times. In DNA form, the CDR3 reads TGTGCCAGTAGTATAAGGGGGACAGGGTGGGCCACTCAGCCCCAGCATTTT. This encodes CASSIRGTGWATQPQHF. The rearrangement links TRBV19 to TRBJ1-5, with 9 bases that match TRBD1. Losses at the gene ends were 2 bases for V and 6 bases for J; bases not matched to a gene: 11. Germline V gene sequence: CDR1 LNHDA, CDR2 SQIVND (reference sequence). The CDR3 contains 17 residues.

The sample holds a few counts of this clone. This chain uses TRBV28 with TRBJ2-5, with D unclear. CDR3 length equals 17 residues. Germline V gene sequence: CDR1 MDHEN, CDR2 SYDVKM. Trimming took off 1 base at V and 1 base at J, with 16 bases between the two ends. The CDR3: CASSLSGSARRQETQYF. CDR3 coding DNA: TGTGCCAGCAGTTTATCTGGGTCAGCTAGGCGCCAAGAGACCCAGTACTTC. The full variable domain, rest sourced from reference TRBV28 and TRBJ2-5, is DVKVTQSSRYLVKRTGEKVFLECVQDMDHENMFWYRQDPGLGLRLIYFSYDVKMKEKGDIPEGYSVSREKKERFSLILESASTNQTSMYLCASSLSGSARRQETQYFGPGTRLLVL.

Here the CDR3 reads CASTATGFNTEAFF. The CDR3 DNA is TGTGCCAGCACCGCGACAGGGTTTAACACTGAAGCTTTCTTT. The V gene is TRBV6-5, the J gene TRBJ1-1, with 7 bases aligning to TRBD1. CDR3 length: 14 residues. Germline V CDR1 and CDR2: MNHEY, SVGAGI. J lost 2 bases, V lost 7 bases, and 7 bases had no gene match.

V is TRBV5-4 and J is TRBJ2-2, with 8 bases aligning to TRBD1. With 2 bases clipped from V and 5 bases from J, the junction kept 5 bases outside the gene matches. The CDR3 sequence is 15 residues long. CDR1 and CDR2 (germline): SGHNT, YYREEE (reference sequence). DNA for the CDR3: TGTGCCAGCAGCTTCCCGACAGGGGATACCGGGGAGCTGTTTTTT. Translation: CASSFPTGDTGELFF.

V and J are TRBV6-5 and TRBJ1-3, with D possibly matching TRBD1 (6 bases). The V end was cut by 4 bases, the J end by 2 bases, with 12 bases between. The CDR3 contains 15 residues. Germline CDR1 reads MNHEY; CDR2 reads SVGAGI. The CDR3 loop reads CASSLGGLAGNTIYF. CDR3 DNA: TGTGCCAGCAGTTTAGGGGGACTGGCTGGAAACACCATATATTTT.

The genes are TRBV5-1 and TRBJ2-5; no definite D call. There are 14 residues in the CDR3. Trimming stripped 0 bases from V and 5 bases from J, with 11 bases between. Per germline, CDR1 SGHRS and CDR2 YFSETQ. The CDR3 coding sequence is TGCGCCAGCAGCTTGGCCTCAAACCGGGAGACCCAGTACTTC. Amino acid sequence: CASSLASNRETQYF. The variable domain in full, completed from reference TRBV5-1 and TRBJ2-5, reads KAGVTQTPRYLIKTRGQQVTLSCSPISGHRSVSWYQQTPGQGLQFLFEYFSETQRNKGNFPGRFSGRQFSNSRSEMNVSTLELGDSALYLCASSLASNRETQYFGPGTRLLVL.

The chain uses TRBV12-5 and TRBJ1-2, with 9 bases aligning to TRBD1. CDR1 is LGHNT, CDR2 FRNRAP, per germline. V was clipped by 7 bases and J by 8 bases; unmatched bases: 8. The CDR3 has 13 amino acids. The CDR3 loop is CASAMGTGIGYTF. The CDR3 DNA is TGTGCTAGTGCCATGGGGACAGGGATAGGCTACACCTTC. Full variable domain (missing parts from reference TRBV12-5 and TRBJ1-2): DARVTQTPRHKVTEMGQEVTMRCQPILGHNTVFWYRQTMMQGLELLAYFRNRAPLDDSGMPKDRFSAEMPDATLATLKIQPSEPRDSAVYFCASAMGTGIGYTFGSGTRLTVV.

The rearrangement uses TRBV6-5 and TRBJ2-7; D is possibly TRBD1 (6 bases). This CDR3 spans 14 amino acids. V lost 8 bases to trimming and J lost 0 bases, with 14 bases between them. Looked up from germline, CDR1 is MNHEY and CDR2 is SVGAGI. The CDR3 here is CASRTGPNSYEQYF. The CDR3 nucleotides are TGTGCCAGCCGAACAGGGCCCAACTCCTACGAGCAGTACTTC.